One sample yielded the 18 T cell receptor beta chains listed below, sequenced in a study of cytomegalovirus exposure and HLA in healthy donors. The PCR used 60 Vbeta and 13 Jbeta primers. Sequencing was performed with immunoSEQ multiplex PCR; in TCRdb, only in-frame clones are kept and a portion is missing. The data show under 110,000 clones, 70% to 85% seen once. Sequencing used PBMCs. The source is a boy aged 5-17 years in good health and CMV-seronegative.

CDR3 DNA sequence: TGTGCCAGCAGCCAACGGGAGACCCAGTACTTC. Translated, it gives CASSQRETQYF. The chain combines TRBV27 with TRBJ2-5; D is unclear. The CDR3 spans 11 residues. V lost 6 bases and J lost 5, with 7 bases in between. Germline lookup yields CDR1 MNHEY and CDR2 SMNVEV (reference sequence).

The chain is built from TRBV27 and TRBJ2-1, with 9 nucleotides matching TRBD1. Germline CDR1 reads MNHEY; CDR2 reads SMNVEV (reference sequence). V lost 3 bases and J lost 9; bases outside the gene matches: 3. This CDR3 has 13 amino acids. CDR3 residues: CASSFDRGGEQFF. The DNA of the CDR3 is TGTGCCAGCAGTTTCGACAGGGGGGGTGAGCAGTTCTTC.

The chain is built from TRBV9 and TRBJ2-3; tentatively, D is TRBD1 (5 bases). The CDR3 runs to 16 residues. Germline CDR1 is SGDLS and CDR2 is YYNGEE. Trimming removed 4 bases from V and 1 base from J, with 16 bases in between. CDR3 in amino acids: CASSLPPVRGTDTQYF. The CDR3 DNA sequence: TGTGCCAGCAGCTTACCCCCGGTCAGGGGCACAGATACGCAGTATTTT.

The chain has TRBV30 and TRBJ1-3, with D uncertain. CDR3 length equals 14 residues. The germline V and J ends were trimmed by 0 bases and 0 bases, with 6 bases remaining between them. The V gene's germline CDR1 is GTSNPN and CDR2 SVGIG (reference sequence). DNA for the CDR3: TGTGCCTGGAGTGTGGGCTTCTCTGGAAACACCATATATTTT. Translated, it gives CAWSVGFSGNTIYF.

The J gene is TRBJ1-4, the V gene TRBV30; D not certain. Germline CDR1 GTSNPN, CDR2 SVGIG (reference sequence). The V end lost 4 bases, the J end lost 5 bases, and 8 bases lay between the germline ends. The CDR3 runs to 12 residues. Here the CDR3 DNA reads TGTGCCTGGAATAGTATAAATGAAAAACTGTTTTTT. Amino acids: CAWNSINEKLFF.

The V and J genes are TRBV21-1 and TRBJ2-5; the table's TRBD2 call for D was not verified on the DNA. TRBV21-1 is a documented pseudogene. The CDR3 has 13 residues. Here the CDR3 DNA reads TGTGCCATCGGGGGGGGCCCGCAAGAGACCCAGTACTTC. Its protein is CAIGGGPQETQYF.

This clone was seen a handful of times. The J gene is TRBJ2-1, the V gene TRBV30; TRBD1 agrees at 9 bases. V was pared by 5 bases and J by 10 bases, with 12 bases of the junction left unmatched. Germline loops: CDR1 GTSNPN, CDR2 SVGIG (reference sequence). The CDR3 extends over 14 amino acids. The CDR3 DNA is TGTGCCTGGCAGACAGGGGGTATGGGGGGGGAGCAGTTCTTC. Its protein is CAWQTGGMGGEQFF.

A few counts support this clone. The CDR3, as DNA: TGTGCCAGCAGCTTAGCGGGCCTACTTTTTATCACAGATACGCAGTATTTT. Translating it yields CASSLAGLLFITDTQYF. This chain uses TRBV7-9 with TRBJ2-3, with D unresolved. Trimming removed 0 bases at V and 2 bases at J, with 15 bases between. CDR1 and CDR2 (germline): SEHNR, FQNEAQ (reference sequence). The CDR3 spans 17 residues.

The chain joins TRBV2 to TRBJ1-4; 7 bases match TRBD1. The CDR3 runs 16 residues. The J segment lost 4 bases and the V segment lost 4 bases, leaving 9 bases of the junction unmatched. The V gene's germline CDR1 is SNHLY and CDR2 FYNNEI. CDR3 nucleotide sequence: TGTGCCAGCAGTGCCCCCCCAGGGGGGATTAATGAAAAACTGTTTTTT. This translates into CASSAPPGGINEKLFF.

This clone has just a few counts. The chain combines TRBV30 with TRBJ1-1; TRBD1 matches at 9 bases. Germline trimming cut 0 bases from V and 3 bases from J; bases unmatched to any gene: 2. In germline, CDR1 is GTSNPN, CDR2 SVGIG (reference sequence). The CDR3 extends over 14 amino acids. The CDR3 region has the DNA TGTGCCTGGAGTGTAAGACAGGGGGACACTGAAGCTTTCTTT. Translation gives CAWSVRQGDTEAFF.

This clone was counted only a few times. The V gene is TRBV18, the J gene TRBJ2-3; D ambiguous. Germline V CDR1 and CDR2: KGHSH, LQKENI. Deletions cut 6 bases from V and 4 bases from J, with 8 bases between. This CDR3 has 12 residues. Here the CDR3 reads CASSSIADTQYF. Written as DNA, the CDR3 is TGTGCCAGCTCGAGCATCGCAGATACGCAGTATTTT.

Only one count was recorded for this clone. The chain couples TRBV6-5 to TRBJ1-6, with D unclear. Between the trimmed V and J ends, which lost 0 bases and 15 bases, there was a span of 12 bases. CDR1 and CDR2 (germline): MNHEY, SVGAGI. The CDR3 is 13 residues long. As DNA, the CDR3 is TGTGCCAGCAGTTACTCAACGCGGGTCCTCCTCCACTTT. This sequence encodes CASSYSTRVLLHF.

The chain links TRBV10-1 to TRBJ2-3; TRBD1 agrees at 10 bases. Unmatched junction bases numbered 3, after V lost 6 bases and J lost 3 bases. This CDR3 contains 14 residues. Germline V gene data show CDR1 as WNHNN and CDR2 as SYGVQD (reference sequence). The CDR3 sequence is CASSRDRGTDTQYF. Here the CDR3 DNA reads TGCGCCAGCAGCCGGGACAGGGGAACAGATACGCAGTATTTT.

CDR3 sequence reads: CASRRESRAFF. CDR3 in DNA: TGTGCCAGCCGTCGGGAAAGTAGGGCTTTCTTT. The chain uses TRBV6-5 and TRBJ1-1, with unresolved D. Deletions cut 8 bases from V and 11 bases from J, with 15 bases between. CDR1 is MNHEY, CDR2 SVGAGI, per germline. The CDR3 has 11 residues.

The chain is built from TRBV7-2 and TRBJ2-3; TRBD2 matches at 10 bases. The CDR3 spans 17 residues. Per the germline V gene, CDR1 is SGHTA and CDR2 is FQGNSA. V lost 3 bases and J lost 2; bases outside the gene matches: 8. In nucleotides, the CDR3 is TGTGCCAGCAGCTTCCCAAGCGGGGGGGCGGACACAGATACGCAGTATTTT. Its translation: CASSFPSGGADTDTQYF. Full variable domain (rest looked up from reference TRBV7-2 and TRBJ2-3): GAGVSQSPSNKVTEKGKDVELRCDPISGHTALYWYRQSLGQGLEFLIYFQGNSAPDKSGLPSDRFSAERTGGSVSTLTIQRTQQEDSAVYLCASSFPSGGADTDTQYFGPGTRLTVL.

As DNA, the CDR3 is TGTGCCAGCAGCTTGGGGGGGGTTCCGGGTCACAATGAGCAGTTCTTC. Its translation: CASSLGGVPGHNEQFF. The chain is built from TRBV5-4 and TRBJ2-1, with a tentative D call TRBD2 (6 bases). The CDR3 runs to 16 residues. Germline CDR1 is SGHNT and CDR2 is YYREEE (reference sequence). Trimming left V 0 bases short and J 5 bases short, with 15 bases between. Full variable domain (rest looked up from reference TRBV5-4 and TRBJ2-1): ETGVTQSPTHLIKTRGQQVTLRCSSQSGHNTVSWYQQALGQGPQFIFQYYREEENGRGNFPPRFSGLQFPNYSSELNVNALELDDSALYLCASSLGGVPGHNEQFFGPGTRLTVL.

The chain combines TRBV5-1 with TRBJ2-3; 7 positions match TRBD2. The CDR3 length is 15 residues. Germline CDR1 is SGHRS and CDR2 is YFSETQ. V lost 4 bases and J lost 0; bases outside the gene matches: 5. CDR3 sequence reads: CASSRRGESTDTQYF. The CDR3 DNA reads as TGCGCCAGCAGCCGCCGGGGGGAGAGCACAGATACGCAGTATTTT.

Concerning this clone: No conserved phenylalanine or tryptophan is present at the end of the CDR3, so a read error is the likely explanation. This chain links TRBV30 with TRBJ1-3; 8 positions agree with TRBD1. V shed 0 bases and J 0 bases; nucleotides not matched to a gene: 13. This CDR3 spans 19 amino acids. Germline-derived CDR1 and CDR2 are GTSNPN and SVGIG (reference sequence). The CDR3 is CAWSVMGQASVYSGNTIYV. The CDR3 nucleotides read TGTGCCTGGAGTGTCATGGGACAGGCGAGTGTTTACTCTGGAAACACCATATATGTT.